A few counts support the clone carrying this TCR beta chain. Its antigen is as yet unknown. The conserved closing phenylalanine or tryptophan is absent in this CDR3, likely reflecting a read error. The time point was: newly diagnosed GD, antithyroid drugs for less than 3 months. Preparation of the TCR library used RNA extracted from PBMCs. Researchers made TCR beta libraries by using iRepertoire HTBI primers and running Arm-PCR on CDR3 regions. TCRdb reprocessed the multiplex PCR reads with MiXCR, giving one entry per CDR3 protein. This sample has approximately 360,000 distinct CDR3 sequences, with about 11% found just once. CDR3 length: 15 amino acids. Trimming shortened V by 5 bases and J by 6 bases, and 20 bases separated the two germline ends. Germline CDR1 and CDR2: KGHSH and LQKENI. The sample comes from a study of regulatory T cells in long-lasting Graves disease. Study-wide points: TCR diversity was lower in persistent than newly diagnosed Graves' disease.

This sample also belongs to another study, concerning T cells in Graves' hyperthyroidism and ophthalmopathy. That work states: Diagnoses used clinical symptoms, serum thyroxine and TRAb, thyroid ultrasound and orbital computed tomography. HTBI primers were employed in a first-round RT-PCR of the TCR CDR3.

This rearrangement joins TRBV18 to TRBJ2-7, with D possibly matching TRBD1 (5 bases). This receptor was taken from a woman under 30 with Graves disease. Sequencing used peripheral blood mononuclear cells (PBMCs), obtained at new diagnosis, from a patient treated with antithyroid drugs. The CDR3 DNA is TGTGCCAGCTCAGATGGGGCGAAGGTACATTCCGAGCAGTACGCC. Protein: CASSDGAKVHSEQYA.